A selection of T cell receptor beta chains follows, all from one sample in a study of T cells after yellow fever vaccination. A single record per CDR3 protein comes from TCRdb applying MiXCR to the 5' RACE reads. This sample has hundreds of thousands of distinct CDR3 sequences; 12% occur once, and the top ten carry just under 15%. This sample comprised PBMCs, obtained on the day of the yellow fever booster vaccination. The receptors here all came from a man aged 25-45 years who received the YFV17D yellow fever vaccine. Both conserved end residues are part of each CDR3. A D gene is named only where the DNA matches it firmly. Clone size is given for some rows only: seen once, a few or many times, or a class if the clone is expanded.

d_call	v_call	clone_size	j_call	cdr3_aa	cdr3_nt
.	TRBV11-2	few	TRBJ2-5	CASSLNLGGETQYF	TGTGCCAGCAGCTTAAACCTAGGGGGAGAGACCCAGTACTTC
.	TRBV7-9	few	TRBJ2-7	CASSARQTYEQYF	TGTGCCAGCAGTGCCCGCCAGACCTACGAGCAGTACTTC
TRBD2	TRBV6-2/TRBV6-3	.	TRBJ2-7	CASSYDASGLNTYEQYF	TGTGCCAGCAGTTACGATGCTAGCGGGCTGAACACCTACGAGCAGTACTTC
TRBD2	TRBV20-1	few	TRBJ2-3	CSASDMRERVTDTQYF	TGCAGTGCTAGCGACATGCGGGAGAGAGTCACAGATACGCAGTATTTT
TRBD1	TRBV12-3/TRBV12-4	many	TRBJ1-5	CASSGGQLNQPQHF	TGTGCCAGCAGTGGGGGACAGCTCAATCAGCCCCAGCATTTT
TRBD2	TRBV7-2	few	TRBJ2-2	CASSLGGTTDNTGELFF	TGTGCCAGCAGCTTGGGCGGGACTACGGACAACACCGGGGAGCTGTTTTTT
.	TRBV5-1	few	TRBJ1-6	CASSSTVSYNSPLHF	TGCGCCAGCAGCTCCACGGTCTCCTATAATTCACCCCTCCACTTT
TRBD2	TRBV20-1	.	TRBJ2-7	CSVPTSATSYEQYF	TGCAGTGTACCGACTAGCGCCACTTCCTACGAGCAGTACTTC
.	TRBV20-1	few	TRBJ1-5	CSARVGEQPQHF	TGCAGTGCTAGAGTTGGGGAGCAGCCCCAGCATTTT
.	TRBV18	few	TRBJ2-7	CASSPDFKTYEQYF	TGTGCCAGCTCACCGGACTTCAAAACCTACGAGCAGTACTTC
.	TRBV6-1	few	TRBJ2-7	CASEGREDYEQYF	TGTGCCAGCGAGGGGCGCGAAGACTACGAGCAGTACTTC
.	TRBV12-3/TRBV12-4	.	TRBJ2-3	CASSLGPDTDTQYF	TGTGCCAGCAGTTTGGGCCCCGACACAGATACGCAGTATTTT
.	TRBV7-2	.	TRBJ1-1	CASSPRSPLGAFF	TGTGCCAGCAGCCCGAGGAGCCCCCTGGGAGCTTTCTTT
.	TRBV3-1	few	TRBJ2-1	CASSQVGAHEQFF	TGTGCCAGCAGCCAAGTAGGGGCTCATGAGCAGTTCTTC
TRBD2	TRBV11-2	few	TRBJ2-7	CASRLRGSGRVVSYEQYF	TGTGCCAGCAGACTCCGGGGGAGCGGGAGAGTTGTCTCCTACGAGCAGTACTTC
.	TRBV2	many	TRBJ2-4	CASSGWDIQYF	TGTGCCAGCTCGGGTTGGGACATTCAGTACTTC
TRBD2	TRBV3-1	few	TRBJ2-1	CASTPSGRAFDEQFF	TGTGCCAGCACCCCTAGCGGGAGGGCCTTCGATGAGCAGTTCTTC
.	TRBV7-9	few	TRBJ2-7	CASSLLGGNEQYF	TGTGCCAGCAGCTTACTCGGGGGCAACGAGCAGTACTTC
.	TRBV6-1	few	TRBJ2-3	CASRPPGADTQYF	TGTGCCAGCAGACCCCCAGGGGCGGATACGCAGTATTTT
TRBD1	TRBV7-2	.	TRBJ2-7	CASSLDRGFRSYEQYF	TGTGCCAGCAGCTTAGACAGGGGATTCAGGTCTTACGAGCAGTACTTC
.	TRBV9	few	TRBJ2-4	CASSQGYAKNIQYF	TGTGCCAGCAGCCAAGGGTACGCCAAAAACATTCAGTACTTC
.	TRBV6-5	.	TRBJ2-5	CASSYYNRGFIGREETQYF	TGTGCCAGCAGTTACTACAATCGGGGGTTTATTGGCCGAGAAGAGACCCAGTACTTC
.	TRBV5-4	few	TRBJ2-5	CASSLLGLGIEETQYF	TGTGCCAGCAGCTTGCTGGGCCTGGGGATCGAAGAGACCCAGTACTTC
TRBD1	TRBV7-2	.	TRBJ1-2	CASSLEGPGTGYGYTF	TGTGCCAGCAGCTTAGAAGGCCCCGGGACAGGTTATGGCTACACCTTC
TRBD2	TRBV6-1	few	TRBJ2-5	CASRRLALGAETQYF	TGTGCCAGCAGGCGACTAGCGCTCGGGGCGGAGACCCAGTACTTC
.	TRBV28	.	TRBJ1-4	CASSVGEEKLFF	TGTGCCAGCAGTGTTGGGGAGGAAAAACTGTTTTTT
.	TRBV7-2	few	TRBJ2-5	CASSPWLGETQYF	TGTGCCAGCAGCCCTTGGCTCGGGGAGACCCAGTACTTC
TRBD2	TRBV24-1	.	TRBJ2-5	CATSGGLAGNETQYF	TGTGCCACCAGTGGGGGACTAGCGGGTAACGAGACCCAGTACTTC